Each of the 27 T cell receptor beta chains below was sequenced from the same sample in a study of control samples from healthy donors and cancer patients. This table comes from immunoSEQ multiplex PCR, and its TCRdb copy is limited to in-frame clones, with some not included. The sample shows around 200,000 clones, 80% to 95% of them seen only once. Specimen: blood. These receptor sequences come from a young man in good health.

The chain joins TRBV4-1 to TRBJ2-3; TRBD2 matches at 9 bases. The germline V gene encodes CDR1 MGHRA and CDR2 YSYEKL. With V trimmed by 4 bases and J by 4 bases, 12 bases remained unmatched. The CDR3 is made up of 17 amino acids. The CDR3 DNA is TGCGCCAGCAGCCCCTTCCGACGGCGGGGGGGGCCAGATACGCAGTATTTT. Translating gives CASSPFRRRGGPDTQYF.

The chain couples TRBV3-1 (or the pseudogene TRBV3-2) to TRBJ2-3; D is unclear. Germline CDR1 and CDR2: LGHDT and YNNKEL (reference sequence). This CDR3 contains 13 residues. The V end was cut by 1 base, the J end by 4 bases, with 6 bases between. CDR3 sequence reads: CASSQGRSDTQYF. CDR3 DNA: TGTGCCAGCAGCCAAGGCCGATCAGATACGCAGTATTTT.

Comment on this clone: At one boundary the junction diverges from the germline segment, which might be a read error. V and J are TRBV3-1 (or the pseudogene TRBV3-2) and TRBJ2-3; 7 bases agree with TRBD2. The germline V gene encodes CDR1 LGHDT and CDR2 YNNKEL (reference sequence). The CDR3 extends over 15 amino acids. The CDR3 nucleotides are TGTGCCAGCAGTCAAGTGGCTAGCGGAAGAGATACGCAGTATTTT. Translated: CASSQVASGRDTQYF.

The chain employs TRBV6-5 and TRBJ2-7; 8 nucleotides match TRBD1. The V segment lost 8 bases and the J segment 1 base; nucleotides outside the gene matches: 4. Per germline, CDR1 MNHEY and CDR2 SVGAGI. The CDR3 has 13 amino acids. The CDR3 sequence is CASWDRRSYEQYF. CDR3 sequence (DNA): TGTGCCAGCTGGGACAGGCGATCCTACGAGCAGTACTTC.

DNA of the CDR3: TGTGCCAGCAGTCTTCGGGGGGGGCAAGATACGCAGTATTTT. Its translation is CASSLRGGQDTQYF. The chain carries TRBV6-4 and TRBJ2-3, with TRBD2 matching 8 bases. The CDR3 has 14 amino acids. The V gene's germline CDR1 is MRHNA and CDR2 SNTAGT. V dropped 5 bases and J dropped 5; count of bases not matched to a gene: 6.

The chain employs TRBV5-5 and TRBJ1-5; TRBD1 matches at 7 bases. V lost 2 bases to trimming and J lost 0 bases; unmatched junction nucleotides: 5. The CDR3 runs 16 residues. From germline, CDR1 is SGHKS and CDR2 YYEKEE (reference sequence). CDR3 residues: CASSFGQDFSNQPQHF. The DNA of the CDR3 is TGTGCCAGCAGCTTTGGACAGGACTTTAGCAATCAGCCCCAGCATTTT. Complete variable domain (other parts from reference TRBV5-5 and TRBJ1-5): DAGVTQSPTHLIKTRGQQVTLRCSPISGHKSVSWYQQVLGQGPQFIFQYYEKEERGRGNFPDRFSARQFPNYSSELNVNALLLGDSALYLCASSFGQDFSNQPQHFGDGTRLSIL.

In regard to this clone: Different DNA sequences within this sample yield the same CDR3. This chain connects TRBV25-1 to TRBJ1-4; no reliable D call. Germline V gene data show CDR1 as MGHDK and CDR2 as SYGVNS. Trimming pared 2 bases from V and 8 bases from J, leaving 9 bases between. The length of the CDR3 is 13 residues. The CDR3 nucleotides are TGTGCCAGCAGTGAAGGTGGTAAAGAAAAACTGTTTTTT. Amino acid sequence: CASSEGGKEKLFF.

CDR3 in amino acids: CASSPGDRGPYEQYF. The CDR3 nucleotides read TGTGCCAGCAGCCCCGGGGACAGGGGACCCTACGAGCAGTACTTC. The chain uses TRBV9 and TRBJ2-7; 10 positions agree with TRBD1. V was pared by 4 bases and J by 2 bases, with 6 bases of the junction left unmatched. Germline CDR1 SGDLS, CDR2 YYNGEE. The CDR3 has 15 amino acids.

V gene TRBV3-1 (or the pseudogene TRBV3-2) combines with J gene TRBJ2-7, with 7 bases lining up with TRBD2. CDR1 and CDR2 (germline): LGHDT, YNNKEL (reference sequence). With 4 bases clipped from V and 2 bases from J, the junction kept 8 bases outside the gene matches. CDR3 length equals 15 residues. CDR3 protein: CASSLVGSGTYEQYF. As DNA, the CDR3 is TGTGCCAGCAGCCTAGTTGGGAGCGGGACCTACGAGCAGTACTTC.

The rearrangement joins TRBV28 to TRBJ1-4; 10 bases fit TRBD1. CDR3 size: 15 residues. CDR1 is MDHEN, CDR2 SYDVKM, per germline. Trimming at V came to 6 bases and at J to 5 bases, leaving 6 bases not matched to a gene. The chain's CDR3 is CASSGRGQGNEKLFF. In nucleotides, the CDR3 is TGTGCCAGCAGCGGACGGGGACAGGGGAATGAAAAACTGTTTTTT.

The genes are TRBV7-8 and TRBJ1-5; no firm D call. V was cut by 4 bases and J by 4 bases, with 14 bases left in between. This CDR3 has 15 amino acids. The V gene's germline CDR1 is SGHVS and CDR2 FQNEAQ. The CDR3 here is CASSWEAADNQPQHF. CDR3 sequence (DNA): TGTGCCAGCAGCTGGGAGGCAGCAGATAATCAGCCCCAGCATTTT.

CDR3 sequence reads: CASSEGLMGKNIQYF. The CDR3 nucleotides are TGTGCCAGCAGCGAGGGACTGATGGGCAAAAACATTCAGTACTTC. This sequence joins TRBV7-9 and TRBJ2-4; perhaps TRBD2 as D (6 bases). Germline V gives CDR1 SEHNR, CDR2 FQNEAQ (reference sequence). V shed 5 bases and J shed 3 bases, with 14 bases lying between them. The CDR3 is made up of 15 amino acids.

The genes are TRBV27 and TRBJ1-1, with D possibly TRBD1 on 5 matching bases. V lost 9 bases, J lost 3 bases, and 14 bases lay in between. CDR1 and CDR2 from the germline V gene are MNHEY and SMNVEV (reference sequence). CDR3 size: 13 residues. This CDR3 is CASKKDRYTEAFF. The CDR3 region has the DNA TGTGCCAGTAAGAAAGACAGATACACTGAAGCTTTCTTT.

The chain combines TRBV27 with TRBJ2-1; 8 bases fit TRBD2. V lost 0 bases to trimming and J lost 4 bases; unmatched junction nucleotides: 11. This CDR3 has 18 amino acids. The germline gives CDR1 MNHEY, CDR2 SMNVEV (reference sequence). The DNA of the CDR3 is TGTGCCAGCAGTTTATCGTTAGGCGGAGGGACTAGATACAATGAGCAGTTCTTC. This codes for CASSLSLGGGTRYNEQFF.

The V call is TRBV2, the J call TRBJ1-2; tentatively, D is TRBD1 (6 bases). This CDR3 has 13 residues. The V end lost 0 bases, the J end lost 8 bases, and 10 bases lay between the germline ends. Per the germline V gene, CDR1 is SNHLY and CDR2 is FYNNEI. CDR3 bases: TGTGCCAGCAGTGAAGCTGGGACAAGAGGCTACACCTTC. Its protein is CASSEAGTRGYTF.

The J gene is TRBJ1-4, the V gene TRBV3-1 (or the pseudogene TRBV3-2); D is uncertain. Trimming stripped 0 bases from V and 0 bases from J, with 8 bases between. The V gene's germline CDR1 is LGHDT and CDR2 YNNKEL (reference sequence). CDR3 length: 16 amino acids. In nucleotides, the CDR3 is TGTGCCAGCAGCCAAGATCCGACAACAACTAATGAAAAACTGTTTTTT. Translating it yields CASSQDPTTTNEKLFF.

This rearrangement joins TRBV3-1 (or the pseudogene TRBV3-2) to TRBJ2-7, with no clear D. Germline V lookup: CDR1 LGHDT, CDR2 YNNKEL (reference sequence). The CDR3 has 13 amino acids. Trimming shortened V by 2 bases and J by 2 bases, and 7 bases separated the two germline ends. The CDR3 here is CASSQSVTYEQYF. DNA for the CDR3: TGTGCCAGCAGCCAATCTGTAACCTACGAGCAGTACTTC.

CDR3: CASTTGRSSGANVLTF. The CDR3 DNA follows: TGTGCCAGCACTACTGGACGGAGCTCTGGGGCCAACGTCCTGACTTTC. The chain employs TRBV27 and TRBJ2-6; D gene ambiguous. CDR1 and CDR2 from the germline V gene are MNHEY and SMNVEV (reference sequence). The germline V and J ends were trimmed by 7 bases and 0 bases, with 13 bases remaining between them. CDR3 length: 16 amino acids.

The J gene is TRBJ1-3, the V gene TRBV28; tentative D call: TRBD1 (5 bases). The ends were cut back, 5 bases at V and 4 bases at J, with 15 bases in the middle. This CDR3 is 15 amino acids long. CDR1 MDHEN and CDR2 SYDVKM come from the germline V gene. The CDR3 region is CASSRDRSSGNTIYF. The CDR3 nucleotides read TGTGCCAGCAGTAGAGACAGATCGTCCGGAAACACCATATATTTT. The variable domain in full, completed from reference TRBV28 and TRBJ1-3, reads DVKVTQSSRYLVKRTGEKVFLECVQDMDHENMFWYRQDPGLGLRLIYFSYDVKMKEKGDIPEGYSVSREKKERFSLILESASTNQTSMYLCASSRDRSSGNTIYFGEGSWLTVV.

V is TRBV24-1 and J is TRBJ1-4, with D unclear. This CDR3 is 14 amino acids long. Between the trimmed V and J ends, which lost 2 bases and 5 bases, there was a span of 8 bases. The germline V gene encodes CDR1 KGHDR and CDR2 SFDVKD. The CDR3 bases are TGTGCCACCAGTGATTCGAATAGAAATGAAAAACTGTTTTTT. Translated, it gives CATSDSNRNEKLFF.

The chain is built from TRBV12-3 or TRBV12-4 and TRBJ1-2; no firm D call. This CDR3 is built from 12 residues. Between the trimmed V and J ends, which lost 3 bases and 5 bases, there was a span of 7 bases. CDR3 region: CASSLDGYGYTF. The DNA of the CDR3 is TGTGCCAGCAGTTTGGACGGGTATGGCTACACCTTC.

J is TRBJ2-3 and V is TRBV19; D not resolved. The germline V and J ends were trimmed by 4 bases and 4 bases, with 15 bases remaining between them. Germline assignment: CDR1 LNHDA and CDR2 SQIVND (reference sequence). The CDR3 is 15 residues long. The CDR3 is CASSSGVNLADTQYF. In DNA, the CDR3 is TGTGCCAGTAGTAGTGGGGTAAACCTCGCAGATACGCAGTATTTT.

V and J are TRBV12-3 or TRBV12-4 and TRBJ2-3; D ambiguous. Trimming pared 7 bases from V and 11 bases from J, leaving 16 bases between. The CDR3 is made up of 12 amino acids. CDR3 coding DNA: TGTGCCAGCACCCCGTACGGTGGCAGGCAGTATTTT. Protein sequence: CASTPYGGRQYF.

J is TRBJ2-2 and V is TRBV3-1 (or the pseudogene TRBV3-2), with TRBD2 matching over 16 bases. CDR1 LGHDT and CDR2 YNNKEL come from the germline V gene (reference sequence). The CDR3 covers 19 residues. Germline trimming cut 3 bases from V and 3 bases from J; bases unmatched to any gene: 7. CDR3 sequence (DNA): TGTGCCAGCAGCCAGGTACCGGGACTAGCGGGGGGGCACACCGGGGAGCTGTTTTTT. Translated, it gives CASSQVPGLAGGHTGELFF.

This clone was counted a few times. Other DNA sequences of this sample code for an identical CDR3. This chain connects TRBV9 to TRBJ2-5; 7 bases map to TRBD1. With 3 bases clipped from V and 1 base from J, the junction kept 3 bases outside the gene matches. The CDR3 length is 14 residues. The germline gives CDR1 SGDLS, CDR2 YYNGEE. The CDR3 is CASSAGQFQETQYF. The CDR3 coding sequence is TGTGCCAGCAGCGCGGGACAGTTCCAAGAGACCCAGTACTTC.

V is TRBV29-1 and J is TRBJ1-4, with D maybe TRBD1 (5 bases). In germline, CDR1 is SQVTM, CDR2 ANQGSEA. The CDR3 runs to 17 residues. With 0 bases removed from V and 2 bases from J, the gap between germline ends came to 16 bases. CDR3 coding DNA: TGCAGCGTTGAAGAGGTAGGGGTAGGTTGGACTAATGAAAAACTGTTTTTT. Amino acid sequence: CSVEEVGVGWTNEKLFF.

V gene TRBV2 combines with J gene TRBJ2-5; D gene unclear. Trimming removed 3 bases at V and 5 bases at J, with 7 bases between. Germline loops: CDR1 SNHLY, CDR2 FYNNEI. The CDR3 runs to 12 residues. This CDR3 is CASSDFGETQYF. In nucleotides, the CDR3 is TGTGCCAGCAGTGACTTCGGGGAGACCCAGTACTTC.